The clone carrying this T cell receptor beta chain was seen many times. Its antigen is unidentified. This sample was included in a study of T cell repertoires in cytomegalovirus infection. Looking at the study overall: An indication of both CMV infection and matching HLA type came from public TCR beta signatures. Findings and limits, study-wide: HLA-C-restricted, CMV-specific TCR beta clonotypes were dominant ex vivo. Cumulative public TCR beta family frequency identified CMV carriers with the relevant HLA.

TCRdb redid the calling of the reads with MiXCR, one entry per CDR3 protein. The table records roughly 81,000 distinct CDR3 sequences, about 3.8% of them present only once. The V and J ends lost 1 base and 5 bases respectively, with 18 bases between them. This CDR3 is 17 amino acids long. Sequencing input: PBMCs. The chain links TRBV12-3 or TRBV12-4 to TRBJ1-3; TRBD1 is a possible D gene (5 bases). This clonotype was sampled from a human donor in good health (CMV status not recorded). Some clones in this sample may be carry-over from other donors' samples. CDR3: CASSLGLGLGVRNTIYF. The CDR3, as DNA: TGTGCCAGCAGTTTAGGATTGGGACTGGGTGTCCGAAACACCATATATTTT.